Listed here are 24 T cell receptor beta chains from one sample, sequenced in a study of blood T cell repertoires in COVID-19. Using immunoSEQ multiplex PCR, the repertoire was profiled, and TCRdb retains in-frame clones only, with some absent. This table has about 190,000 clones, 82% appearing once. Sample: peripheral blood. These receptors all stem from a woman in her sixties with COVID-19, enrolled during active disease.

This clone was found a few times. The chain couples TRBV30 to TRBJ1-2, with 10 bases fitting TRBD1. Unmatched junction bases numbered 4, after V lost 2 bases and J lost 4 bases. The CDR3 is 14 residues long. Germline CDR1 reads GTSNPN; CDR2 reads SVGIG (reference sequence). CDR3 sequence reads: CAWSQGQGPYGYTF. Here the CDR3 DNA reads TGTGCCTGGAGTCAGGGACAGGGGCCCTATGGCTACACCTTC. Filled out from reference TRBV30 and TRBJ1-2, the complete variable domain reads SQTIHQWPATLVQPVGSPLSLECTVEGTSNPNLYWYRQAAGRGLQLLFYSVGIGQISSEVPQNLSASRPQDRQFILSSKKLLLSDSGFYLCAWSQGQGPYGYTFGSGTRLTVV.

V gene TRBV2 combines with J gene TRBJ1-4; D unclear. The CDR3 has 13 amino acids. V gave up 7 bases and J gave up 0 bases, with 6 bases separating them. Germline lookup yields CDR1 SNHLY and CDR2 FYNNEI. The CDR3 DNA reads as TGTGCCAGCAAACTCGCAACTAATGAAAAACTGTTTTTT. The encoded protein is CASKLATNEKLFF.

The CDR3 sequence is CASSREAALTDTQYF. The CDR3 nucleotides are TGTGCCAGCAGCCGGGAGGCGGCCCTCACAGATACGCAGTATTTT. This rearrangement joins TRBV11-1 to TRBJ2-3, with 7 bases lining up with TRBD2. The CDR3 has 15 amino acids. The germline CDR1 and CDR2 sequences are SGHAT and FQDESV (reference sequence). Trimming took 5 bases from V and 2 from J; bases not matched to a gene: 7.

The gene calls are TRBV27 and TRBJ1-2; 7 nucleotides match TRBD1. Germline assignment: CDR1 MNHEY and CDR2 SMNVEV (reference sequence). The length of the CDR3 is 14 residues. Trimming took 5 bases from V and 8 from J; bases not matched to a gene: 11. The CDR3 region is CASSPTGRHLGYTF. In nucleotides, the CDR3 is TGTGCCAGCAGTCCGACAGGGCGACACCTAGGCTACACCTTC.

The CDR3 loop is CASSPTVGGNTEAFF. In DNA form, the CDR3 reads TGTGCCAGCAGTCCTACGGTGGGGGGGAACACTGAAGCTTTCTTT. This chain joins TRBV9 and TRBJ1-1; tentatively, D is TRBD1 (5 bases). V lost 5 bases to trimming and J lost 1 base, with 15 bases between them. Germline CDR1 and CDR2: SGDLS and YYNGEE. The CDR3 is 15 amino acids.

The chain uses TRBV27 and TRBJ2-5, with 8 bases matching TRBD1. This CDR3 region has 16 residues. V lost 1 base and J lost 2; bases outside the gene matches: 6. Looked up from germline, CDR1 is MNHEY and CDR2 is SMNVEV (reference sequence). The CDR3 DNA follows: TGTGCCAGCAGTTTATTACCTGGGACAGGACAAGAGACCCAGTACTTC. Amino acid sequence: CASSLLPGTGQETQYF.

V gene TRBV12-5 combines with J gene TRBJ2-1; perhaps TRBD1 as D (6 bases). Trimming shortened V by 5 bases and J by 4 bases, and 12 bases separated the two germline ends. The CDR3 runs 14 residues. Germline lookup yields CDR1 LGHNT and CDR2 FRNRAP. The CDR3 coding sequence is TGTGCTAGTGGTCCCGGGCAGGGGTACAATGAGCAGTTCTTC. It translates to CASGPGQGYNEQFF.

V gene TRBV11-2 combines with J gene TRBJ1-6; possibly TRBD1 for D (6 bases). Trimming removed 6 bases at V and 9 bases at J, with 12 bases between. CDR1 is SGHAT and CDR2 is FQNNGV in the germline V gene. This CDR3 comprises 13 residues. In DNA, the CDR3 is TGTGCCAGCAGGGGGGGGCTTTTTTCACCCCTCCACTTT. Its translation: CASRGGLFSPLHF.

V usage is TRBV2 and J usage is TRBJ1-3; D uncertain. Trimming left V 5 bases short and J 1 base short, with 15 bases between. This CDR3 is 16 amino acids long. Germline V gene data show CDR1 as SNHLY and CDR2 as FYNNEI. CDR3 DNA: TGTGCCAGCAGTACCGGATGGGCCAGGTCTGGAAACACCATATATTTT. As protein: CASSTGWARSGNTIYF.

This clone was observed once. This chain uses TRBV19 with TRBJ1-2; TRBD1 agrees at 7 bases. The CDR3 length is 14 residues. The V gene end was trimmed by 5 bases and the J gene end by 1 base; junction bases not matched to a gene: 4. Germline loops: CDR1 LNHDA, CDR2 SQIVND (reference sequence). DNA for the CDR3: TGTGCCAGTAGTCTACAGGGGTTTAACTATGGCTACACCTTC. Translation: CASSLQGFNYGYTF.

V is TRBV6-5 and J is TRBJ2-1, with 12 bases lining up with TRBD2. The CDR3 is 16 residues long. Germline-derived CDR1 and CDR2 are MNHEY and SVGAGI. The V and J ends lost 2 bases and 6 bases, in that order; junction bases with no gene match: 5. The CDR3 here is CASSYPSGRAGNEQFF. The CDR3 region has the DNA TGTGCCAGCAGTTACCCTAGCGGGAGGGCCGGCAATGAGCAGTTCTTC.

The chain employs TRBV10-2 and TRBJ2-7, with 9 bases matching TRBD1. Trimming removed 9 bases from V and 1 base from J; junction bases left unmatched: 4. The CDR3 is 13 amino acids. Germline CDR1 and CDR2: WSHSY and SAAADI. The CDR3 region has the DNA TGCGCCAGTAGGGACAGGGTTTCCTACGAGCAGTACGTC. This codes for CASRDRVSYEQYV.

The genes are TRBV7-9 and TRBJ2-5; the match to TRBD2 covers 8 bases. V gave up 7 bases and J gave up 0 bases; unmatched junction bases: 13. CDR1 is SEHNR, CDR2 FQNEAQ, per germline (reference sequence). The CDR3 has 17 amino acids. As DNA, the CDR3 is TGTGCCAGCACCTCCCCCCAGACTAGCGAGTACCAAGAGACCCAGTACTTC. It codes for CASTSPQTSEYQETQYF.

The chain is built from TRBV6-6 and TRBJ2-2; D is unresolved. Germline V gene lookup returns CDR1 MNHNY and CDR2 SVGAGI (reference sequence). CDR3 length equals 13 residues. Trimming removed 2 bases at V and 4 bases at J, with 5 bases between. This CDR3 reads CASSYGSTGELFF. Here the CDR3 DNA reads TGTGCCAGCAGTTACGGCTCCACCGGGGAGCTGTTTTTT.

The chain carries TRBV19 and TRBJ1-3; D remains ambiguous. V lost 2 bases to trimming and J lost 0 bases, with 14 bases between them. The CDR3 has 17 residues. Per germline, CDR1 LNHDA and CDR2 SQIVND (reference sequence). The CDR3 here is CASSIYHGGRSGNTIYF. The CDR3 nucleotides read TGTGCCAGTAGTATATACCACGGCGGTCGCTCTGGAAACACCATATATTTT.

This clone was observed a single time. The chain employs TRBV2 and TRBJ2-7; D call uncertain. Trimming pared 7 bases from V and 2 bases from J, leaving 12 bases between. The CDR3 runs to 13 residues. Germline-derived CDR1 and CDR2 are SNHLY and FYNNEI. CDR3 loop: CASKVAETYEQYV. The CDR3, as DNA: TGTGCCAGCAAGGTGGCGGAAACCTACGAGCAGTACGTC.

The chain links TRBV27 to TRBJ2-1; a possible D gene is TRBD2 (5 bases). Germline V CDR1 and CDR2: MNHEY, SMNVEV (reference sequence). The CDR3 runs to 14 residues. V lost 3 bases, J lost 7 bases, and 13 bases lay in between. CDR3 sequence (DNA): TGTGCCAGCAGTTTGGGTTGGAGGACGAATGAGCAGTTCTTC. It translates to CASSLGWRTNEQFF.

V is TRBV11-1 and J is TRBJ2-7, with 7 bases matching TRBD1. Losses at the gene ends were 1 base for V and 5 bases for J; bases not matched to a gene: 8. The V gene's germline CDR1 is SGHAT and CDR2 FQDESV (reference sequence). The CDR3 has 15 residues. CDR3 amino acids: CASSLGGDSFDEQYF. The CDR3 bases are TGTGCCAGCAGCTTAGGAGGGGACAGCTTCGACGAGCAGTACTTC.

This chain links TRBV3-1 (or the pseudogene TRBV3-2) with TRBJ2-4, with D possibly matching TRBD1 (6 bases). The CDR3 totals 12 residues. Germline V CDR1 and CDR2: LGHDT, YNNKEL (reference sequence). V dropped 4 bases and J dropped 8 bases, with 9 bases sitting between them. The CDR3 bases are TGTGCCAGCAGCCGACAGGAGCACATTCAGTACTTC. Protein: CASSRQEHIQYF.

The CDR3 bases are TGCGCCAGCAGCAATACAGCGAACACCGGGGAGCTGTTTTTT. Amino acid sequence: CASSNTANTGELFF. V usage is TRBV5-1 and J usage is TRBJ2-2; D is uncertain. The V end lost 4 bases, the J end lost 0 bases, and 7 bases lay between the germline ends. CDR3 size: 14 residues. Per the germline V gene, CDR1 is SGHRS and CDR2 is YFSETQ.

V is TRBV6-2 or TRBV6-3 and J is TRBJ2-7; a weak D match, TRBD2 (5 bases). Trimming took 5 bases from V and 5 from J, leaving 10 bases between them. CDR3 length: 12 amino acids. Germline assignment: CDR1 MNHEY and CDR2 SVGEGT. CDR3 bases: TGTGCCAGCAGTCTCGTGGGAGACGAGCAGTACTTC. The encoded protein is CASSLVGDEQYF.

CDR3 sequence (DNA): TGTGCCAGCAGTTTAAGGGGGCGGATAAGCAATCAGCCCCAGCATTTT. Its translation is CASSLRGRISNQPQHF. The rearrangement uses TRBV27 and TRBJ1-5; the match to TRBD1 covers 7 bases. The CDR3 consists of 16 residues. CDR1 is MNHEY and CDR2 is SMNVEV in the germline V gene (reference sequence). V was pared by 2 bases and J by 1 base, with 5 bases of the junction left unmatched.

V gene TRBV7-9 combines with J gene TRBJ1-5; D perhaps matches TRBD1 (5 bases). The CDR3 has 15 amino acids. Germline V gene sequence: CDR1 SEHNR, CDR2 FQNEAQ (reference sequence). V dropped 6 bases and J dropped 5 bases, with 17 bases sitting between them. The CDR3 DNA follows: TGTGCCAGCAGTTCACAGGAGGGAATACATCAGCCCCAGCATTTT. This sequence encodes CASSSQEGIHQPQHF.

The rearrangement uses TRBV28 and TRBJ1-1; 7 positions agree with TRBD1. Germline V gives CDR1 MDHEN, CDR2 SYDVKM. J gave up 4 bases and V 3 bases, and 8 bases lay outside the gene matches. This CDR3 has 15 amino acids. Here the CDR3 reads CASSFQGGLGTEAFF. The DNA of the CDR3 is TGTGCCAGCAGTTTCCAGGGGGGACTGGGCACTGAAGCTTTCTTT. The full variable domain, its missing parts supplied by reference TRBV28 and TRBJ1-1, is DVKVTQSSRYLVKRTGEKVFLECVQDMDHENMFWYRQDPGLGLRLIYFSYDVKMKEKGDIPEGYSVSREKKERFSLILESASTNQTSMYLCASSFQGGLGTEAFFGQGTRLTVV.